The present T cell receptor (beta chain) was sequenced within a study of cytomegalovirus exposure and HLA in healthy donors (dated by TCRdb to between 2016 and 2019). Broadly, across the study: According to an earlier analysis of 550 to 700 of the donors, about 170 million T cells yielded roughly 110 million unique TCR beta sequences and more than 250 Gb of sequence data. An early release covering approximately 600 HLA-typed donors comprised 250 to 350 gigabases of sequencing data and roughly 85 million unique TCR sequences. The genetic ancestry cluster associated with self-reported Caucasian donors included around 76% of the approximately 410 genotyped donors. The study aimed to test whether signatures of past pathogen exposure could be identified by cataloging public T cell receptors. The study profiled the T cell repertoires of 500 to 800 subjects by immunosequencing and related them to cytomegalovirus serostatus. Along with the roughly 670-subject first cohort, a separate validation cohort of 120 different subjects was used. To predict cytomegalovirus infection status, the study brought together high-throughput TCR immunosequencing, statistical association of individual TCRs with disease status, and machine learning. A later analysis re-examined previously published TCR beta repertoires from 500 to 700 donors and added high-resolution HLA genotyping to investigate patterns of TCR occurrence. Rather than drawing on any new phenotypic data, the later analysis identified candidate immune exposures from TCR beta sequences and the way those sequences occurred across donors. In an earlier analysis of 587 of the donors, high-throughput TCR beta sequencing was used to judge whether each TCR beta V gene segment behaved as functional or pseudogenic. Donor age, sex, ethnicity and CMV serostatus were compiled together with the repertoire data. In a later genetic analysis, genome-wide SNP genotypes for 398 of the 666 donors were used, and that subset was treated as a discovery cohort. All discovery cohort repertoires had been generated on a single sequencing platform. HLA typing included class I and class II loci at four-digit resolution. The number of typed donors differed by locus: about 620-640 for A, B, C, DRB1 and DQB1; 500 to 550 for DQA1; over 600 for DPA1; and about 470 for DPB1. Because of strong linkage in the cohort, four to six DR-DQ haplotypes were treated as single units for association and clustering. Across some 400 genotyped donors of the cohort, an average of 235,054 unique TCR beta nucleotide sequences per donor were sequenced, and roughly a sixth of those sequences were non-productive.

Study-wide conclusions, independent of this receptor: In a later genetic analysis, a missense DCLRE1C variant was associated with V-gene and J-gene trimming of TCR beta chains, and the association was replicated in an independent cohort. Fewer than 20 rarely observed V segments, including chromosome 9 orphons, were excluded from the earlier analysis of several hundred of the donors because counts were too low. For the cohort, immune exposure information was limited to CMV serostatus. Assigning TCR associations to individual alleles was difficult when HLA alleles, especially DR and DQ, strongly co-occurred. Roughly uniform sequencing depth across donors was assumed in presence/absence analyses, although this assumption may not hold. Most TCR sequences were observed very rarely across donors, whereas some public TCRs were present in many individuals. In this cohort, only TCR beta chains were sequenced, and detectable features were limited by the absence of alpha or paired-chain data. A later analysis associated about 16,000 TCR beta sequences with specific HLA alleles at a false discovery rate of 0.05. A later analysis reported that several top co-occurrence clusters appeared linked to parvovirus B19, influenza, CMV and Epstein-Barr virus. An earlier analysis of approximately 590 of the donors showed that most TCR beta V segments appeared in productive rearrangements either about 90% or about 30% of the time, which broadly matched IMGT annotations. A few of the identified cytomegalovirus-associated TCR beta chains were confirmed in vitro to be specific for cytomegalovirus antigens. In a later analysis, TCR association rates were found to vary across HLA loci, with the most associated TCRs seen for DRB1 alleles and the fewest for HLA-C alleles. Because some donors lacked HLA typing at each locus, the association tests relied only on the typed subset. A later analysis found that HLA-associated TCR beta chains were more clonally expanded and had lower generation probabilities than equally common non-associated chains. A further reported finding was that TCR beta sequences accurately predicted the HLA-A and HLA-B alleles for most subjects in the first cohort. A total of 150 or so TCR beta chains were listed by the study as associated with cytomegalovirus. Linkage disequilibrium might explain the correlated functional status among segregating V segments, but an unknown experimental factor could not be ruled out. A later analysis found that most CMV-associated TCR beta chains appeared HLA-restricted, with HLA associations seemingly driven largely by CMV exposure. Cytomegalovirus status was reported to be diagnosed by the classifier with high specificity and sensitivity in both the original and validation cohorts. According to a later genetic analysis, donors in an Asian-associated ancestry cluster had fewer N-insertions in productive TCRs than the approximately 700-donor mean. It was suggested by the authors that the approach could potentially be generalized to other disease states and immunological phenotypes. Some IMGT-functional V segments, including TRBV6-2 and TRBV6-3, could not be distinguished by the 87-base-pair reads and were therefore excluded. A cluster of highly shared sequence variants was judged likely to be a technical artifact of the sequencing pipeline.

The library was made by the immunoSEQ multiplex PCR assay. The multiplex PCR relied on a mix of 60 forward primers for TCR Vbeta segments and 13 reverse primers for TCR Jbeta segments. Amplification of the CDR3 region of rearranged TCR beta genes was performed with a multiplex PCR assay on genomic DNA. On the Illumina HiSeq System, the amplified TCR beta libraries were sequenced as 87-base-pair reads. As for how the authors treated the data: In a later analysis, 80 million or so unique TCR beta chains were counted across the 650 to 700 repertoires, and around 10 million of these chains were shared by at least two donors. Raw reads were error-corrected and collapsed into unique sequences by a nearest-neighbor algorithm in which closely related sequences were merged to remove PCR and sequencing errors. To assign V, D and J gene segments, CDR3 sequences were aligned to IMGT reference sequences. For a sequence to be retained, a match of at least six nucleotides was required to both a V gene segment and a J gene segment. Rearrangements were classified as productive when the CDR3 lacked stop codons and remained in frame with V and J, and all other rearrangements were classified as non-productive. Following IMGT convention, CDR3 was defined as the stretch from the second conserved V-encoded cysteine to the conserved J-encoded phenylalanine. The earlier analysis of roughly 590 of the donors excluded any sequence lacking an unambiguous match to a single V gene segment. An earlier analysis of some 610 of the donors called V segments functional above 56.7% productive rearrangements and segregating when the between-donor standard deviation exceeded 5%. A statistical classification framework was built to diagnose cytomegalovirus status from the catalog of TCR beta chain sequences. A later analysis assigned V and J genes by comparing TCR nucleotide sequences with IMGT/GENE-DB human TR gene sequences. The TCRdist pipeline was used in a later analysis to assign CDR3 sequences and most-parsimonious VDJ recombination scenarios. A later analysis defined each TCR beta chain by its CDR3 amino acid sequence plus V-gene family, and excluded reads lacking a unique V-gene family. To address suspected cross-contamination and a sequencing artifact, a later analysis removed under 600 highly shared, low-generation-probability nucleotide sequences. A later analysis calculated a clonal expansion index for each public chain from normalized within-repertoire ranks of inferred template counts. A later analysis computed generation probabilities with a VDJ recombination model fitted to out-of-frame rearrangements, and checked the results against IGoR. Hypergeometric tests were used in a later analysis to score TCR-TCR, TCR-HLA and TCR-CMV co-occurrence, with a repertoire-size bias correction applied to the TCR pairs. False discovery rates were estimated in a later analysis by permuting HLA or CMV assignments 20 times. In a later analysis, co-occurring TCRs were grouped using DBSCAN, with TCRdist sequence similarity added in when clustering inside HLA-allele-positive subsets. Repertoires with fewer than 30,000 or more than 120,000 public chains, plus five repertoires with anomalous nucleotide sharing, were excluded from co-occurrence clustering. What TCRdb holds here is the immuneACCESS table cut down to in-frame rearrangements. Part of the clones is not present; checked against another copy, under half of the missing clones reflect an unresolved V gene, and the others are unexplained. D and trimming were read from the DNA, whereas the V and J calls and clone size are those reported in that table. The sample contains about 210,000 clones, roughly 80% of them found a single time. Clones ranked in the top ten supply 2.5% to 3% of the sample.

Sequences MNHEY (CDR1) and SMNVEV (CDR2) are obtained from the germline V gene (reference sequence). The germline V end is reduced by 3 bases and the J end by 0 bases; junction bases left unmatched: 6. The CDR3 measures 16 amino acids from cysteine to phenylalanine. CDR3 DNA is the only sequence kept; it has 48 bases, read in frame from the first base. The cohort comprised hundreds of healthy bone marrow donors. At the time of sampling, every cohort member was nominally healthy, though immune exposures that went unrecorded were likely present. The donor was CMV seronegative and belonged to the group of around 400 seronegative cohort members. Each donor provided a peripheral blood sample, and peripheral blood mononuclear cells were used for TCR beta sequencing. Genomic DNA extraction from the blood cell samples was performed with the Qiagen DNeasy Blood Extraction Kit. Remarks on this clone: Its target antigen remains unknown. No quality values exist for individual bases; no much larger clone is one base distant.

The sequencing input was PBMCs. The source is a man aged 25-45 years in good health and CMV-seronegative. The chain is made from TRBV27 and TRBJ2-3; TRBD1 matches 7 bases in the middle. For the CDR3, the sequence is CASSFGQGVSTDTQYF. The nucleotides are TGTGCCAGCAGTTTTGGGCAGGGGGTTAGCACAGATACGCAGTATTTT.